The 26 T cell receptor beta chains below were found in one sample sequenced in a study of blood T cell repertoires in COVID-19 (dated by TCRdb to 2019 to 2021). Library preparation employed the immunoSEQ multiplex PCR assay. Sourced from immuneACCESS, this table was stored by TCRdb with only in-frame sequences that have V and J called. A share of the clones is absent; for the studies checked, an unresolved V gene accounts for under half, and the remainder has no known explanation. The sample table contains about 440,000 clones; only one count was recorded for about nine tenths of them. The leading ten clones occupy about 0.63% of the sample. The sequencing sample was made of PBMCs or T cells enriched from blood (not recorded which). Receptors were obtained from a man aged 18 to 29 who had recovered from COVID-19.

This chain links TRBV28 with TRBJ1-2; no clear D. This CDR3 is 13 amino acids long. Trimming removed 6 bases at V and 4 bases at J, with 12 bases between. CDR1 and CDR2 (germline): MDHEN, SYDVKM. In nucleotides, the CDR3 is TGTGCCAGCAGCCTTACAGATTTCTATGGCTACACCTTC. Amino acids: CASSLTDFYGYTF.

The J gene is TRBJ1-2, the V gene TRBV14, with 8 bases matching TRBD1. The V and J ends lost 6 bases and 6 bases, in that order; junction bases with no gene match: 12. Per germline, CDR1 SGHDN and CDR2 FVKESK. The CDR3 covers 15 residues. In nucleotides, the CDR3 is TGTGCCAGCAGTCTTGCCGGGACAGGAATGCATGGCTACACCTTC. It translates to CASSLAGTGMHGYTF.

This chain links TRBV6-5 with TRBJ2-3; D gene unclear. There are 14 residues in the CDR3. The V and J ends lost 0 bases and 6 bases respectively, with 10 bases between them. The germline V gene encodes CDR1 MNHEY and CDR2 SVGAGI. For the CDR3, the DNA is TGTGCCAGCAGTTACTCGAGCAATTCCGATACGCAGTATTTT. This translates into CASSYSSNSDTQYF.

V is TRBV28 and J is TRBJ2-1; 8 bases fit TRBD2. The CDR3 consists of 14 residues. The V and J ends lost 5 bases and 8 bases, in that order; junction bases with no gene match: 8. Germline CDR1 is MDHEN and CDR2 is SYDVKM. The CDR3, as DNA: TGTGCCAGCAGTCGGAGCGGGAGTTGGGATGAGCAGTTCTTC. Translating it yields CASSRSGSWDEQFF. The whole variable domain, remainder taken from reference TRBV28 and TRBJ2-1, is DVKVTQSSRYLVKRTGEKVFLECVQDMDHENMFWYRQDPGLGLRLIYFSYDVKMKEKGDIPEGYSVSREKKERFSLILESASTNQTSMYLCASSRSGSWDEQFFGPGTRLTVL.

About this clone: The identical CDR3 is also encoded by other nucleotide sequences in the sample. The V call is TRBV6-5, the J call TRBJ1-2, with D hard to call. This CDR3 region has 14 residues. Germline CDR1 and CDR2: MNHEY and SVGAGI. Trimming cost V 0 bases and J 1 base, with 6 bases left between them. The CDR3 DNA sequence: TGTGCCAGCAGTTACTCACCCGGTAACTATGGCTACACCTTC. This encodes CASSYSPGNYGYTF.

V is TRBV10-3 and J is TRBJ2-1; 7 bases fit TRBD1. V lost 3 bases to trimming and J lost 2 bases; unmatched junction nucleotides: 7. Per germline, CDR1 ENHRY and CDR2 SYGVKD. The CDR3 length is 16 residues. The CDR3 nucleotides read TGTGCCATCAGTGAAACCCGGGACAGCCCCTACAATGAGCAGTTCTTC. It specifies CAISETRDSPYNEQFF.

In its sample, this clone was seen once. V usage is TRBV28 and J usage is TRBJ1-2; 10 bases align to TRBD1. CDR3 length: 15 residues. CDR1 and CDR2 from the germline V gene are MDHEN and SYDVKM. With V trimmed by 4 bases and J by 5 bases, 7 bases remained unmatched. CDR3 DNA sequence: TGTGCCAGCAGTTCACCCGGGACAGGGGAATATGGCTACACCTTC. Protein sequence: CASSSPGTGEYGYTF.

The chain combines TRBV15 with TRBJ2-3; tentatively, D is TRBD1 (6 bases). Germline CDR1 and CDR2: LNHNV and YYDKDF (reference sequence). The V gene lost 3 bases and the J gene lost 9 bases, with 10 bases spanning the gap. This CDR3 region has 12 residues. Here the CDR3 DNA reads TGTGCCACCAGCAGCTTGGACAGAACGCAGTATTTT. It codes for CATSSLDRTQYF.

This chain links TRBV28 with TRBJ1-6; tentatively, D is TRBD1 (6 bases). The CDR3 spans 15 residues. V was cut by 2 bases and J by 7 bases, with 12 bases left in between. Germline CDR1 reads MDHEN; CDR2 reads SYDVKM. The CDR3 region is CASSLKPRGNSPLHF. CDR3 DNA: TGTGCCAGCAGTTTAAAACCAAGGGGGAATTCACCCCTCCACTTT.

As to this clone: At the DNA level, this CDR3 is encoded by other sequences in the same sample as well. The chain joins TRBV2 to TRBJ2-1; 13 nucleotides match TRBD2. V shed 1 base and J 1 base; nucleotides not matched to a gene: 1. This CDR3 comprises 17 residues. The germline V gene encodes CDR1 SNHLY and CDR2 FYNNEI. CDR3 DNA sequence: TGTGCCAGCAGTGAAGGACTAGCGGGGGGTTCCTACAATGAGCAGTTCTTC. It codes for CASSEGLAGGSYNEQFF.

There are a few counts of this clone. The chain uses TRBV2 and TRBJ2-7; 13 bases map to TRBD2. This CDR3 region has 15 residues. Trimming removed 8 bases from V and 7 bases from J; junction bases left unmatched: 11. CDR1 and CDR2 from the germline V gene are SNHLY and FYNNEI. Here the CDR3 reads CASRTSGSPGGEQYF. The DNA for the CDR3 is TGTGCCAGCCGGACTAGCGGGAGCCCCGGGGGGGAGCAGTACTTC.

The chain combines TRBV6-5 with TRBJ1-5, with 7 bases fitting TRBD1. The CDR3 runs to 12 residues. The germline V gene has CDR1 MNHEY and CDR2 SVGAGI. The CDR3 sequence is CAARGYSQPQHF. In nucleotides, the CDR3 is TGTGCTGCCAGGGGGTATAGTCAGCCCCAGCATTTT.

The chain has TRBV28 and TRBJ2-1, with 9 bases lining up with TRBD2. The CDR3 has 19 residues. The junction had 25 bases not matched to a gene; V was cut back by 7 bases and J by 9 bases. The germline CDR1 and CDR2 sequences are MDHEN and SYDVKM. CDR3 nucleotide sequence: TGTGCCAGCACTCCCTGGGGATTAGCGGGAGCCCTATTAGGGTTTGAGCAGTTCTTC. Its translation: CASTPWGLAGALLGFEQFF.

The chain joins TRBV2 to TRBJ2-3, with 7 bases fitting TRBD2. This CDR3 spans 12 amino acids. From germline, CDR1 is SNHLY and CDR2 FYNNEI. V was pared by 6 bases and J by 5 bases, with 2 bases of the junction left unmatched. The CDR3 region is CASSPGGDTQYF. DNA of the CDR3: TGTGCCAGCAGCCCGGGGGGAGATACGCAGTATTTT.

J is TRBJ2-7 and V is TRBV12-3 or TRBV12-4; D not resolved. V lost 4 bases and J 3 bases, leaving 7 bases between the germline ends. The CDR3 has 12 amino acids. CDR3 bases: TGTGCCAGCAGTTCTGAGAGCTACGAGCAGTACTTC. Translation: CASSSESYEQYF.

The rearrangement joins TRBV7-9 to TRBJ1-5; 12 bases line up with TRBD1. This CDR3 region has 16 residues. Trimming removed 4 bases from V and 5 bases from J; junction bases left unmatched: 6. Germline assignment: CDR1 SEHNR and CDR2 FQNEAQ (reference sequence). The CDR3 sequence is CASSSGDRGRDQPQHF. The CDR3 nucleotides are TGTGCCAGCAGCTCCGGGGACAGGGGGCGAGATCAGCCCCAGCATTTT.

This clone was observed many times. CDR3 in amino acids: CASSLEAVDSYNSPLHF. CDR3 DNA: TGTGCCAGCAGCTTGGAGGCGGTAGACTCCTATAATTCACCCCTCCACTTT. The rearrangement links TRBV5-6 to TRBJ1-6; no definite D call. With 0 bases removed from V and 0 bases from J, the gap between germline ends came to 10 bases. Germline V gene data show CDR1 as SGHDT and CDR2 as YYEEEE. The CDR3 runs to 17 residues.

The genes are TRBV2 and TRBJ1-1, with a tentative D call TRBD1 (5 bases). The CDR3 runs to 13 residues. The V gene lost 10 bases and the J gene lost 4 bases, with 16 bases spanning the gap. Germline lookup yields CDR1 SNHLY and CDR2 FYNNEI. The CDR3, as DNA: TGTGCCACCCACGTTCGGGGGATCACTGAAGCTTTCTTT. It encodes CATHVRGITEAFF.

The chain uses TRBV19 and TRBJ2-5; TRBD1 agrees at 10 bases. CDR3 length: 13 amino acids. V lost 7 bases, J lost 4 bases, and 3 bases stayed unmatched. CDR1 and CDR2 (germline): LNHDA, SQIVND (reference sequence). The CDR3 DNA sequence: TGTGCCAGTAACGGACAGGGGGGAGAGACCCAGTACTTC. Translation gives CASNGQGGETQYF.

In DNA, the CDR3 is TGTGCCAGCAGTCTAGGGGGTCAAACCGAGCAGTACTTC. This sequence encodes CASSLGGQTEQYF. The rearrangement links TRBV6-6 to TRBJ2-7; possible D gene TRBD1, 6 bases. The CDR3 totals 13 residues. The germline V gene has CDR1 MNHNY and CDR2 SVGAGI (reference sequence). The V end was cut by 5 bases, the J end by 6 bases, with 14 bases between.

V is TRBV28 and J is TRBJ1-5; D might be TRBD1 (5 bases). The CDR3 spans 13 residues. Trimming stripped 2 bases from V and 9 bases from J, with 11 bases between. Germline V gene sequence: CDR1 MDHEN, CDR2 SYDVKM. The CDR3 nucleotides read TGTGCCAGCAGTTTAATTAGGGGTGGGCCCCAGCATTTT. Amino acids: CASSLIRGGPQHF.

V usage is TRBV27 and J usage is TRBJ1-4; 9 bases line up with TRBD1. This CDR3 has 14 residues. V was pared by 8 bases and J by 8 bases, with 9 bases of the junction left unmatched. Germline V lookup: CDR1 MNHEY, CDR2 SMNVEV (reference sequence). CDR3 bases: TGTGCCAGCGGAGCCCGGGACAGGGTCGAAAAACTGTTTTTT. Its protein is CASGARDRVEKLFF. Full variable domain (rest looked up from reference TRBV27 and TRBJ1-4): EAQVTQNPRYLITVTGKKLTVTCSQNMNHEYMSWYRQDPGLGLRQIYYSMNVEVTDKGDVPEGYKVSRKEKRNFPLILESPSPNQTSLYFCASGARDRVEKLFFGSGTQLSVL.

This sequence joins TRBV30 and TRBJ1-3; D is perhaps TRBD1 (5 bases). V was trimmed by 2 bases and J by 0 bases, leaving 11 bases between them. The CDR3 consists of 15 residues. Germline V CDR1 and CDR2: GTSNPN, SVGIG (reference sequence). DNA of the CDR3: TGTGCCTGGAGTTCTGACAGCTACTCTGGAAACACCATATATTTT. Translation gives CAWSSDSYSGNTIYF.

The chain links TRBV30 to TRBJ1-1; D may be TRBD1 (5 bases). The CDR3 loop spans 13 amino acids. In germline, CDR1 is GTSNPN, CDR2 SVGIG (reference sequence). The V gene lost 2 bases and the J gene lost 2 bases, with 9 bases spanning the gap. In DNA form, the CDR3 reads TGTGCCTGGAGTAAGGGGATCAACACTGAAGCTTTCTTT. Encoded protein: CAWSKGINTEAFF.

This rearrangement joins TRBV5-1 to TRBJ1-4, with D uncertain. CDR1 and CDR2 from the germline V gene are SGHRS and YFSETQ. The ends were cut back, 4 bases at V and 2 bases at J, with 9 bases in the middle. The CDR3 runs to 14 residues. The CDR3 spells CASSGGLTNEKLFF. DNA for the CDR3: TGCGCCAGCAGCGGAGGGTTGACTAATGAAAAACTGTTTTTT.

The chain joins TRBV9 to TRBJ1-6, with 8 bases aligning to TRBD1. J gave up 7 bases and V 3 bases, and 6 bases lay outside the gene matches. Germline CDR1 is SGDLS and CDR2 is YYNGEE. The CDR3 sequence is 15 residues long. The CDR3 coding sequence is TGTGCCAGCAGCGGGACAGGGACCGACAATTCACCCCTCCACTTT. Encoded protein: CASSGTGTDNSPLHF.